The T cell receptor beta chain described here comes from a study of OX40 agonist ivuxolimab in advanced cancers. Study context: Six ivuxolimab dose levels, 0.01 to 10 mg/kg, were given intravenously every 2 weeks.

The method was immunoSEQ multiplex PCR; TCRdb's version includes in-frame clones alone and lacks a portion of them. The sample holds approximately 23,000 clones, approximately 86% seen once. The CDR3 has 15 residues. In germline, CDR1 is SGHTA, CDR2 FQGTGA. Details on this clone: Its target is not known. At one boundary the junction diverges from the germline segment, which might be a read error.

Study-level findings and limits: Among the lowest peripheral clonal expansion occurred in 0.1-3.0 mg/kg partial responders.

This TCR was recovered from an adult with an advanced solid tumor such as melanoma, head and neck, liver or kidney cancer. Sequencing used CD4+ or CD8+ T cells sorted from blood, obtained in a trial of the OX40 agonist ivuxolimab. The chain employs TRBV7-3 and TRBJ1-5; a weak D match, TRBD1 (6 bases). CDR3 in DNA: TGCGCCAGCAGCCAAGACCATACAGGGTTCCAGCCCCAGCATTTT. Protein sequence: CASSQDHTGFQPQHF.